These T cell receptor beta chains were read from a single sample in a study of immune evolution from preneoplasia to lung adenocarcinoma. Here immunoSEQ multiplex PCR was the method, and the copy in TCRdb shows in-frame clones only, minus some. The top ten clones hold 7% to 9.5% of a sample with some 9,100 clones, roughly 77% of them seen once. Material: FFPE minimally invasive lung adenocarcinoma tissue. These receptors all come from a donor of 70 years or more with lung adenocarcinoma. Each CDR3 is given with its conserved first and last residue. The D gene is left open where the match is weak. Clone size is not always given. Where it is, it says once, few, many or a class for expanded clones.

D gene,J gene,V gene,clone size,CDR3 protein,CDR3 DNA
NA,TRBJ1-2,TRBV19,NA,CASSIQQAFSGYTF,TGTGCCAGTAGTATTCAGCAGGCCTTTAGTGGCTACACCTTC
NA,TRBJ2-5,TRBV15,NA,CATSRGEKETQYF,TGTGCCACCAGCAGAGGGGAGAAAGAGACCCAGTACTTC
TRBD1,TRBJ1-1,TRBV9,NA,CASSEQGAGTEAFF,TGTGCCAGCAGCGAACAGGGGGCCGGAACTGAAGCTTTCTTT
TRBD1,TRBJ1-3,TRBV6-1,NA,CATHQGANSGNTIYF,TGTGCCACGCATCAGGGGGCTAATTCTGGAAACACCATATATTTT
TRBD1,TRBJ2-1,TRBV6-5,NA,CASRTTGGSYNEQFF,TGTGCCAGCAGGACAACAGGGGGCTCCTACAATGAGCAGTTCTTC
NA,TRBJ1-1,TRBV20-1,NA,CSATQGLEAFF,TGCAGTGCCACTCAGGGTCTGGAAGCTTTCTTT
NA,TRBJ1-4,TRBV2,NA,CASSGPRGSTNEKLFF,TGTGCCAGCAGTGGTCCCCGGGGCTCAACTAATGAAAAACTGTTTTTT
NA,TRBJ2-7,TRBV5-1,once,CASSLVRGTLRNEQYF,TGCGCCAGCAGCTTGGTGAGGGGTACACTGAGAAACGAGCAGTACTTC
NA,TRBJ1-1,TRBV27,NA,CASRVQVLNTEAFF,TGTGCCAGCAGGGTTCAGGTGCTGAACACTGAAGCTTTCTTT
NA,TRBJ2-3,TRBV5-1,NA,CASSLDRAADTQYF,TGCGCCAGCAGCTTGGACAGGGCAGCAGATACGCAGTATTTT
NA,TRBJ2-7,TRBV28,NA,CASSRPELPQSYEQYF,TGTGCCAGCAGCCGACCGGAGTTGCCCCAATCCTACGAGCAGTACTTC
NA,TRBJ2-2,TRBV28,NA,CASRTPTANTGELFF,TGTGCCAGCAGGACCCCGACAGCGAACACCGGGGAGCTGTTTTTT
TRBD2,TRBJ2-1,TRBV28,NA,CASTSSGSPSSYNEQFF,TGTGCCAGCACCTCGAGCGGGAGTCCAAGCTCCTACAATGAGCAGTTCTTC
NA,TRBJ2-2,TRBV19,NA,CASRRELNTGELFF,TGTGCCAGTCGTCGGGAGCTCAACACCGGGGAGCTGTTTTTT
NA,TRBJ2-3,TRBV5-1,NA,CASSLAGNELDTQYF,TGCGCCAGCAGCTTGGCGGGGAATGAATTAGATACGCAGTATTTT
NA,TRBJ2-7,TRBV19,NA,CASSISGPLAAEQYF,TGTGCCAGTAGTATAAGTGGGCCCCTGGCGGCCGAGCAGTACTTC
TRBD1,TRBJ1-2,TRBV29-1,NA,CSVESGTGGSSYTF,TGCAGCGTTGAGTCCGGGACAGGGGGCTCTAGCTACACCTTC
NA,TRBJ2-3,TRBV7-8,NA,CASTKRGGLDTQYF,TGTGCCAGCACCAAAAGAGGCGGTTTAGATACGCAGTATTTT